A selection of T cell receptor beta chains follows, all from one sample in a study of tissue T cells after allogeneic stem cell transplantation. The method was immunoSEQ multiplex PCR; TCRdb's version includes in-frame clones alone and lacks a portion of them. Of approximately 3,700 clones in the sample, 59% are singletons; the top ten hold 25% to 35%. Sample: tissue from the ileum, taken at autopsy. The receptors were gathered from a male donor older than 55 with lung cancer. Both conserved end residues are part of each CDR3. D genes are given only for firm matches. For some rows the clone size is stated as once, few or many, or as a class when expanded; others skip it.

J,size,length,D,V,DNA,CDR3
TRBJ1-3,NA,13,NA,TRBV6-2/TRBV6-3,TGTGCCAGCAGTTACTCGATTGGAAACACCATATATTTT,CASSYSIGNTIYF
TRBJ2-7,NA,14,NA,TRBV7-6,TGTGCCAGCAGCACAACACAAGACTCCTACGAGCAGTACTTC,CASSTTQDSYEQYF
TRBJ1-5,NA,14,NA,TRBV13,TGTGCCAGCAGCCAAGGACACATTAATCAGCCCCAGCATTTT,CASSQGHINQPQHF
TRBJ2-3,NA,14,TRBD1,TRBV7-3,TGTGCCAGCAGCTATGGGACAGCAACAGATACGCAGTATTTT,CASSYGTATDTQYF
TRBJ1-5,large,16,NA,TRBV28,TGTGCCAGCAGAACTCCTAAAACAGGGTTAGGTCAGCCCCAGCATTTT,CASRTPKTGLGQPQHF
TRBJ2-1,NA,18,NA,TRBV24-1,TGTGCCACCAGTGATCCGGGGAAGACAGTTAGAATGGTGGATGAGCAGTTCTTC,CATSDPGKTVRMVDEQFF
TRBJ2-7,NA,15,TRBD2,TRBV4-1,TGCGCCAGCAGCCAACCGGGACTAGCGGCCTACGAGCAGTACTTC,CASSQPGLAAYEQYF
TRBJ1-1,NA,15,NA,TRBV24-1,TGTGCCACCAGTGGCGCCACTAACCTGAACACTGAAGCTTTCTTT,CATSGATNLNTEAFF
TRBJ2-7,NA,12,NA,TRBV5-1,TGCGCCAGCAGCCCCCAGGGCTACGAGCAGTACTTC,CASSPQGYEQYF
TRBJ2-4,once,12,TRBD1,TRBV12-5,TGTGCTAGTGGGCCCGGGACAGCAATTCAGTACTTC,CASGPGTAIQYF
TRBJ2-3,NA,14,NA,TRBV18,TGTGCCAGCTCACCTGGGCCGGGCACAGATACGCAGTATTTT,CASSPGPGTDTQYF
TRBJ1-1,NA,16,TRBD1,TRBV4-3,TGCGCCAGCAGCCAAGTACCGGGACAGGGGGACACTGAAGCTTTCTTT,CASSQVPGQGDTEAFF
TRBJ1-5,NA,14,NA,TRBV5-1,TGCGCCAGCAGCTTTGGGGGGCTCGATCAGCCCCAGCATTTT,CASSFGGLDQPQHF
TRBJ2-1,few,15,TRBD2,TRBV6-6,TGTGCCAGCAGTTACGGCGGGGGTTTTTACAATGAGCAGTTCTTC,CASSYGGGFYNEQFF
TRBJ1-2,few,16,TRBD1,TRBV6-1,TGTGCCAGCAGTGAAGCTACAGGGGCGGCCAACTATGGCTACACCTTC,CASSEATGAANYGYTF
TRBJ2-3,NA,14,TRBD1,TRBV7-3,TGTGCCAGCCGACCGGGACAGGTCACAGATACGCAGTATTTT,CASRPGQVTDTQYF
TRBJ2-7,NA,14,TRBD1,TRBV7-9,TGTGCCAGCAGCGACACAGGGGGCGGATACGAGCAGTACTTC,CASSDTGGGYEQYF
TRBJ2-1,NA,15,TRBD2,TRBV6-5,TGTGCCAGCAGCCCCGGGACTAGAACCCACAATGAGCAGTTCTTC,CASSPGTRTHNEQFF
TRBJ1-4,NA,14,NA,TRBV9,TGTGCCAGCAGCGTAGGGGTGCAGGGAGAAAAACTGTTTTTT,CASSVGVQGEKLFF
TRBJ2-7,NA,12,NA,TRBV30,TGTGCCTGGAGTAGGGTCCCTGGGGAGCAGTACTTC,CAWSRVPGEQYF
TRBJ1-6,NA,15,NA,TRBV6-5,TGTGCCAGCAGTTACTCCCAGGGTGGGGGCTCACCCCTCCACTTT,CASSYSQGGGSPLHF
TRBJ2-1,NA,17,TRBD2,TRBV28,TGTGCCAGCGGGATAGCTGTGGAGCGGGAGGGCCTCAATGAGCAGTTCTTC,CASGIAVEREGLNEQFF
TRBJ1-2,NA,14,NA,TRBV5-1,TGCGCCAGCAGCTTCGAAGGTCCTAACTATGGCTACACCTTC,CASSFEGPNYGYTF
TRBJ2-7,NA,13,NA,TRBV7-3,TGTGCCAGCAGCTCATCCGGGGGCTACGAGCAGTACTTC,CASSSSGGYEQYF
TRBJ2-7,NA,12,NA,TRBV7-2,TGTGCCAGCAGCTTTCAGGGGTACGAGCAGTACTTC,CASSFQGYEQYF
TRBJ2-7,NA,18,TRBD1,TRBV19,TGTGCCAGTAGTATTAGGTTTCGGACAGGGGGCGTCCCCTACGAGCAGTACTTC,CASSIRFRTGGVPYEQYF
TRBJ2-7,NA,14,NA,TRBV21-1,TGTGCCAGCAGCGCACTGGGACTAGCGGCCAAGCAGTACTTC,CASSALGLAAKQYF
TRBJ1-4,NA,15,TRBD1,TRBV6-5,TGTGCCAGCAGCCTAGGGGGGACAGATAATGAAAAACTGTTTTTT,CASSLGGTDNEKLFF
TRBJ1-1,medium-sized,11,NA,TRBV6-5,TGTGCCAGCCAAGGGGGGAATGAAGCTTTCTTT,CASQGGNEAFF
TRBJ2-2,NA,16,TRBD2,TRBV5-4,TGTGCCAGCAGCCGTGGGGGCGGGGGGACCACCGGGGAGCTGTTTTTT,CASSRGGGGTTGELFF
TRBJ2-1,NA,15,TRBD1,TRBV5-1,TGCGCCAGCAGCAAACTGACAGGGGAGGTTGGTGAGCAGTTCTTC,CASSKLTGEVGEQFF
TRBJ2-5,NA,13,NA,TRBV12-3/TRBV12-4,TGTGCCAGCAGTTCCGGACAGCCAGAGACCCAGTACTTC,CASSSGQPETQYF
TRBJ2-7,NA,14,TRBD2,TRBV6-5,TGTGCCAGCGAGACTAGCGGGGGAACCTACGAGCAGTACTTC,CASETSGGTYEQYF
TRBJ1-5,once,13,NA,TRBV19,TGTGCCAGTAGTATGCAGGGAGTCCAGCCCCAGCATTTT,CASSMQGVQPQHF
TRBJ2-7,few,14,NA,TRBV25-1,TGTGCCAGCGTTGACAGAAACCCTCCCTACGAGCAGTACTTC,CASVDRNPPYEQYF
TRBJ2-3,NA,15,TRBD1,TRBV11-3,TGTGCCAGCAGTCGAGCCGGGACAGACACAGATACGCAGTATTTT,CASSRAGTDTDTQYF
TRBJ2-7,few,14,TRBD1,TRBV9,TGTGCCAGCAGCTCGGACAGGGGCCGCTACGAGCAGTACTTC,CASSSDRGRYEQYF
TRBJ1-1,few,13,NA,TRBV5-4,TGTGCCAGCAGCCAGGGGCGCTACACTGAAGCTTTCTTT,CASSQGRYTEAFF
TRBJ1-5,NA,14,TRBD1,TRBV19,TGTGCCAGTAGTCGGGACAGTGTTTATCAGCCCCAGCATTTT,CASSRDSVYQPQHF
TRBJ2-7,NA,14,NA,TRBV7-9,TGTGCCAGCAGCTCCGGGCCCCGAACGGGCGAGCAGTACTTC,CASSSGPRTGEQYF
TRBJ1-5,few,13,TRBD1,TRBV2,TGTGCCAGCAGCCACAGGGGAATGCAGCCCCAGCATTTT,CASSHRGMQPQHF
TRBJ2-7,NA,12,NA,TRBV28,TGTGCCAGCAGTTGGGCAGCCTACGAGCAGTACTTC,CASSWAAYEQYF
TRBJ2-1,few,12,NA,TRBV2,TGTGCCAGCAGCGCCCAGGGTAATGAGCAGTTCTTC,CASSAQGNEQFF
TRBJ2-1,NA,13,NA,TRBV12-3/TRBV12-4,TGTGCCAGCAGTCTCGGGTTACACAATGAGCAGTTCTTC,CASSLGLHNEQFF
TRBJ2-7,NA,13,TRBD2,TRBV24-1,TGTGCCGCCAGTTTGACTAGCACCTCCGAGCAGTACTTC,CAASLTSTSEQYF
TRBJ2-1,NA,16,TRBD1,TRBV18,TGTGCCAGCTCACCGAACAACAGGGGGACCTACAATGAGCAGTTCTTC,CASSPNNRGTYNEQFF
TRBJ2-2,NA,15,NA,TRBV5-1,TGCGCCAGCAGCCCGGAGGGGACGAACACCGGGGAGCTGTTTTTT,CASSPEGTNTGELFF
TRBJ2-5,NA,15,NA,TRBV7-8,TGTGCCAGCACCCTTTTTGGTGCGACCGAAGAGACCCAGTACTTC,CASTLFGATEETQYF
TRBJ1-5,NA,13,NA,TRBV6-2/TRBV6-3,TGTGCCAGCAGCGACCCGCCTAATCAGCCCCAGCATTTT,CASSDPPNQPQHF
TRBJ2-3,NA,13,NA,TRBV18,TGTGCCAGCTCACTCTCCTCCCTAAATACGCAGTATTTT,CASSLSSLNTQYF
TRBJ2-2,NA,14,TRBD2,TRBV28,TGTGCCAGCAGCATGACTAGCGCCGCCGGGGAGCTGTTTTTT,CASSMTSAAGELFF